The 31 T cell receptor beta chains given below trace back to one sample, sequenced in a study of cytomegalovirus exposure and HLA in healthy donors. Both 60 Vbeta primers and 13 Jbeta primers went into the PCR. Assay: immunoSEQ multiplex PCR; the TCRdb copy retains only in-frame clones and omits some. The sample shows approximately 130,000 clones, 70% to 80% of them seen only once. The sequenced material came from PBMCs. Receptor source: a man younger than 40 in good health and CMV-seronegative.

This clone was recorded a few times. The chain couples TRBV5-1 to TRBJ1-1; TRBD1 aligns across 7 bases. The CDR3 has 14 residues. Germline CDR1 reads SGHRS; CDR2 reads YFSETQ. With V trimmed by 1 base and J by 5 bases, 5 bases remained unmatched. CDR3: CASSLIGGRTEAFF. As DNA, the CDR3 is TGCGCCAGCAGCTTGATAGGGGGCCGTACTGAAGCTTTCTTT. The whole variable domain, remainder taken from reference TRBV5-1 and TRBJ1-1, is KAGVTQTPRYLIKTRGQQVTLSCSPISGHRSVSWYQQTPGQGLQFLFEYFSETQRNKGNFPGRFSGRQFSNSRSEMNVSTLELGDSALYLCASSLIGGRTEAFFGQGTRLTVV.

This chain connects TRBV28 to TRBJ1-1; D is undetermined. V gave up 7 bases and J gave up 5 bases, with 17 bases separating them. Germline CDR1 is MDHEN and CDR2 is SYDVKM. This CDR3 has 14 residues. The CDR3 nucleotides read TGTGCCAGCACGCAAGGAGGTGCCGGTACTGAAGCTTTCTTT. It codes for CASTQGGAGTEAFF.

The chain carries TRBV28 and TRBJ1-5; D remains unclear. Germline loops: CDR1 MDHEN, CDR2 SYDVKM. This CDR3 has 15 amino acids. The ends were cut back, 3 bases at V and 2 bases at J, with 11 bases in the middle. CDR3 sequence: CASSFVRSGNQPQHF. The CDR3 DNA reads TGTGCCAGCAGTTTTGTCAGGTCGGGCAATCAGCCCCAGCATTTT. The full variable domain, its missing parts supplied by reference TRBV28 and TRBJ1-5, is DVKVTQSSRYLVKRTGEKVFLECVQDMDHENMFWYRQDPGLGLRLIYFSYDVKMKEKGDIPEGYSVSREKKERFSLILESASTNQTSMYLCASSFVRSGNQPQHFGDGTRLSIL.

The rearrangement joins TRBV28 to TRBJ1-5; the D is unclear. Germline V CDR1 and CDR2: MDHEN, SYDVKM. V lost 1 base and J 0 bases, leaving 10 bases between the germline ends. The CDR3 has 16 amino acids. The CDR3 reads CASSLYAEYSNQPQHF. DNA of the CDR3: TGTGCCAGCAGTTTATACGCGGAGTATAGCAATCAGCCCCAGCATTTT. Full variable domain (remainder filled in from reference TRBV28 and TRBJ1-5): DVKVTQSSRYLVKRTGEKVFLECVQDMDHENMFWYRQDPGLGLRLIYFSYDVKMKEKGDIPEGYSVSREKKERFSLILESASTNQTSMYLCASSLYAEYSNQPQHFGDGTRLSIL.

The J gene is TRBJ2-3, the V gene TRBV15; 10 nucleotides align to TRBD2. CDR3 length: 18 residues. V dropped 5 bases and J dropped 3; count of bases not matched to a gene: 14. The germline CDR1 and CDR2 sequences are LNHNV and YYDKDF (reference sequence). CDR3 sequence reads: CATSASPLAGEGTDTQYF. In DNA form, the CDR3 reads TGTGCCACCAGCGCCTCCCCCCTAGCGGGAGAGGGTACAGATACGCAGTATTTT.

V is TRBV28 and J is TRBJ1-2; tentatively, D is TRBD1 (5 bases). V lost 6 bases, J lost 2 bases, and 10 bases lay in between. Germline V gives CDR1 MDHEN, CDR2 SYDVKM. The CDR3 has 13 amino acids. CDR3 sequence (DNA): TGTGCCAGCAGGTCGACAGCCAACTATGGCTACACCTTC. It specifies CASRSTANYGYTF.

V and J are TRBV5-1 and TRBJ1-1; a possible D gene is TRBD1 (6 bases). CDR3 length equals 13 residues. From germline, CDR1 is SGHRS and CDR2 YFSETQ. V was shortened by 6 bases and J by 1 base, with 10 bases between the two germline ends. The CDR3 reads CASTAGANTEAFF. The CDR3 DNA is TGCGCCAGCACTGCAGGGGCGAACACTGAAGCTTTCTTT. Full variable domain (rest looked up from reference TRBV5-1 and TRBJ1-1): KAGVTQTPRYLIKTRGQQVTLSCSPISGHRSVSWYQQTPGQGLQFLFEYFSETQRNKGNFPGRFSGRQFSNSRSEMNVSTLELGDSALYLCASTAGANTEAFFGQGTRLTVV.

The chain recombines TRBV9 with TRBJ1-2; 8 positions match TRBD1. The CDR3 extends over 15 amino acids. CDR1 and CDR2 from the germline V gene are SGDLS and YYNGEE. V was pared by 1 base and J by 7 bases, with 9 bases of the junction left unmatched. Here the CDR3 reads CASSVPGQEVSGYTF. CDR3 bases: TGTGCCAGCAGCGTACCGGGACAGGAAGTTTCTGGCTACACCTTC.

The V gene is TRBV29-1, the J gene TRBJ2-1; possibly TRBD2 for D (5 bases). Germline CDR1 and CDR2: SQVTM and ANQGSEA. The CDR3 runs to 12 residues. The V gene lost 5 bases and the J gene lost 3 bases, with 8 bases spanning the gap. The CDR3 nucleotides read TGCAGCGTTAGTCGGGACTACAATGAGCAGTTCTTC. Amino acids: CSVSRDYNEQFF.

V usage is TRBV28 and J usage is TRBJ1-4; D is unresolved. Germline-derived CDR1 and CDR2 are MDHEN and SYDVKM. This CDR3 contains 12 residues. Trimming cost V 5 bases and J 5 bases, with 6 bases left between them. In DNA form, the CDR3 reads TGTGCCAGCAGTCTACTAAATGAAAAACTGTTTTTT. It specifies CASSLLNEKLFF.

The CDR3: CASSFPSGGAVGELFF. In DNA, the CDR3 is TGTGCCAGCAGCTTCCCCAGCGGGGGGGCCGTCGGGGAGCTGTTTTTT. The chain joins TRBV7-6 to TRBJ2-2; 10 bases map to TRBD2. J was trimmed by 7 bases and V by 3 bases; bases with no gene match: 8. Looked up from germline, CDR1 is SGHVS and CDR2 is FNYEAQ. The CDR3 sequence is 16 residues long.

The genes are TRBV19 and TRBJ2-7; TRBD2 aligns across 14 bases. The germline V gene has CDR1 LNHDA and CDR2 SQIVND (reference sequence). V lost 5 bases, J lost 5 bases, and 11 bases stayed unmatched. This CDR3 spans 17 amino acids. CDR3 protein: CASSPGVGLAGAHEQYF. CDR3 nucleotide sequence: TGTGCCAGTAGTCCCGGTGTGGGACTAGCGGGAGCCCACGAGCAGTACTTC.

This chain joins TRBV14 and TRBJ1-6; D might be TRBD1 (6 bases). Deletions cut 5 bases from V and 8 bases from J, with 16 bases between. The CDR3 runs 15 residues. From germline, CDR1 is SGHDN and CDR2 FVKESK. CDR3 sequence reads: CASSRTVFGDSPLHF. CDR3 sequence (DNA): TGTGCCAGCAGCAGGACAGTTTTTGGGGATTCACCCCTCCACTTT. Filled out from reference TRBV14 and TRBJ1-6, the complete variable domain reads EAGVTQFPSHSVIEKGQTVTLRCDPISGHDNLYWYRRVMGKEIKFLLHFVKESKQDESGMPNNRFLAERTGGTYSTLKVQPAELEDSGVYFCASSRTVFGDSPLHFGNGTRLTVT.

CDR3 sequence: CASSHRGANSPLHF. The CDR3 region has the DNA TGTGCCAGCAGTCACAGGGGTGCTAATTCACCCCTCCACTTT. V usage is TRBV7-2 and J usage is TRBJ1-6, with 7 bases identical to TRBD1. The germline V gene encodes CDR1 SGHTA and CDR2 FQGNSA. The CDR3 has 14 amino acids. V dropped 6 bases and J dropped 6; count of bases not matched to a gene: 5.

The chain employs TRBV7-3 and TRBJ2-5; a possible D gene is TRBD1 (6 bases). V was cut by 5 bases and J by 5 bases, with 15 bases left in between. Per germline, CDR1 SGHTA and CDR2 FQGTGA. The CDR3 is 14 residues long. The CDR3 bases are TGTGCCAGCAGCGCCACAGGGACCCTCGAGACCCAGTACTTC. Residues: CASSATGTLETQYF.

This chain links TRBV30 with TRBJ1-5; 8 bases are a match to TRBD1. Looked up from germline, CDR1 is GTSNPN and CDR2 is SVGIG (reference sequence). Trimming took 3 bases from V and 0 from J; bases not matched to a gene: 16. There are 19 residues in the CDR3. The CDR3: CAWRPRQGNLGYSNQPQHF. The CDR3 region has the DNA TGTGCCTGGAGGCCCCGACAGGGGAATTTAGGGTATAGCAATCAGCCCCAGCATTTT.

V is TRBV6-6 and J is TRBJ1-1; D unresolved. Trimming cost V 7 bases and J 1 base, with 13 bases left between them. The CDR3 is 14 residues long. The germline V gene encodes CDR1 MNHNY and CDR2 SVGAGI (reference sequence). The CDR3, as DNA: TGTGCCAGCACCCGCCGCGCGGAGAACACTGAAGCTTTCTTT. This encodes CASTRRAENTEAFF.

This clone was observed a few times. This chain connects TRBV9 to TRBJ1-1; TRBD1 is a possible D gene (6 bases). Trimming took off 3 bases at V and 12 bases at J, with 9 bases between the two ends. This CDR3 has 10 amino acids. Germline lookup yields CDR1 SGDLS and CDR2 YYNGEE. This CDR3 is CASSEDRSFF. Here the CDR3 DNA reads TGTGCCAGCAGCGAGGACAGATCTTTCTTT.

This chain links TRBV23-1 with TRBJ1-3; D may be TRBD1 (6 bases). TRBV23-1 is an ORF, and what it does is uncertain. The CDR3 sequence is 16 residues long. Trimming cost V 8 bases and J 0 bases, with 17 bases left between them. The CDR3 nucleotides are TGCGCCAGCCCCGGTCAGGGGCTGATCTCTGGAAACACCATATATTTT. Translating it yields CASPGQGLISGNTIYF.

The chain is built from TRBV6-1 and TRBJ2-7; tentatively, D is TRBD2 (5 bases). This CDR3 contains 13 residues. The V end was cut by 7 bases, the J end by 4 bases, with 14 bases between. The germline gives CDR1 MNHNS, CDR2 SASEGT. CDR3 in amino acids: CASNDRGRYEQYF. In DNA form, the CDR3 reads TGTGCCAGCAATGATCGGGGAAGATACGAGCAGTACTTC.

The genes are TRBV7-6 and TRBJ2-1; D call uncertain. Germline V lookup: CDR1 SGHVS, CDR2 FNYEAQ. This CDR3 has 12 residues. V was clipped by 5 bases and J by 7 bases, with 9 bases between them. As DNA, the CDR3 is TGTGCCAGCAGCAGAGGTCCAAATGAGCAGTTCTTC. Translated: CASSRGPNEQFF.

This clone was counted between two and nine times. The chain carries TRBV27 and TRBJ2-7; possible D gene TRBD2, 5 bases. Trimming took 10 bases from V and 3 from J, leaving 16 bases between them. Germline CDR1 and CDR2: MNHEY and SMNVEV (reference sequence). This CDR3 has 13 amino acids. The CDR3, as DNA: TGTGCCACCCGAAAATACGAGGGCTACGAGCAGTACTTC. Translation gives CATRKYEGYEQYF.

This clone was detected a few times. This chain connects TRBV5-1 to TRBJ2-7; TRBD2 matches at 11 bases. Germline assignment: CDR1 SGHRS and CDR2 YFSETQ. With 3 bases clipped from V and 3 bases from J, the junction kept 8 bases outside the gene matches. This CDR3 has 16 residues. CDR3 nucleotide sequence: TGCGCCAGCAGCTCCGGGGCTAGCGGGGGGCGCTACGAGCAGTACTTC. The encoded protein is CASSSGASGGRYEQYF. The entire variable domain, with the rest obtained from reference TRBV5-1 and TRBJ2-7, is as follows: KAGVTQTPRYLIKTRGQQVTLSCSPISGHRSVSWYQQTPGQGLQFLFEYFSETQRNKGNFPGRFSGRQFSNSRSEMNVSTLELGDSALYLCASSSGASGGRYEQYFGPGTRLTVT.

CDR3 sequence reads: CASNISPGQGIYEQFF. CDR3 bases: TGTGCCAGCAATATCTCTCCGGGACAGGGGATTTATGAGCAGTTCTTC. V and J are TRBV28 and TRBJ2-1; 10 bases agree with TRBD1. J lost 8 bases, V lost 7 bases, and 14 bases had no gene match. The CDR3 covers 16 residues. Germline-derived CDR1 and CDR2 are MDHEN and SYDVKM.

The rearrangement links TRBV30 to TRBJ1-3, with 9 positions matching TRBD1. After removal of 0 bases from V and 3 bases from J, the junction contained 0 bases not matched to a gene. This CDR3 is 14 amino acids long. From germline, CDR1 is GTSNPN and CDR2 SVGIG (reference sequence). CDR3 bases: TGTGCCTGGAGTGTGGGACAGGGTGGAAACACCATATATTTT. This encodes CAWSVGQGGNTIYF.

The V gene is TRBV30, the J gene TRBJ2-3; TRBD2 aligns across 10 bases. V shed 4 bases and J 1 base; nucleotides not matched to a gene: 5. The germline CDR1 and CDR2 sequences are GTSNPN and SVGIG (reference sequence). The CDR3 is 15 amino acids. CDR3 in amino acids: CAWTSGSGGTDTQYF. The CDR3 DNA reads TGTGCCTGGACTAGCGGGAGTGGGGGCACAGATACGCAGTATTTT.

This chain links TRBV4-1 with TRBJ2-1, with D tentatively TRBD2 (7 bases). Trimming stripped 1 base from V and 5 bases from J, with 12 bases between. The CDR3 is 15 amino acids. Germline loops: CDR1 MGHRA, CDR2 YSYEKL. The CDR3 region has the DNA TGCGCCAGCAGCCAAGGGCGGGGGCCACACAATGAGCAGTTCTTC. It specifies CASSQGRGPHNEQFF.

The genes are TRBV7-9 and TRBJ2-3, with TRBD1 matching over 7 bases. CDR3 length equals 13 residues. The trim removed 5 bases at V and 5 bases at J, leaving 4 bases unmatched. CDR1 and CDR2 (germline): SEHNR, FQNEAQ (reference sequence). CDR3 sequence reads: CASSRRDRDTQYF. The CDR3 coding sequence is TGTGCCAGCAGCCGCCGGGACAGAGATACGCAGTATTTT.

This clone came up once. This sequence joins TRBV5-1 and TRBJ2-7, with a tentative D call TRBD2 (5 bases). The V end lost 5 bases, the J end lost 5 bases, and 11 bases lay between the germline ends. Germline CDR1 is SGHRS and CDR2 is YFSETQ. The CDR3 runs to 12 residues. CDR3 nucleotide sequence: TGCGCCAGCAGACTCGGGGTCCACGAGCAGTACTTC. This sequence encodes CASRLGVHEQYF.

The rearrangement links TRBV4-1 to TRBJ2-7; D remains unclear. Germline CDR1 and CDR2: MGHRA and YSYEKL. The CDR3 has 15 amino acids. The V end was cut by 4 bases, the J end by 0 bases, with 13 bases between. The CDR3 spells CASSRFTESSYEQYF. In DNA form, the CDR3 reads TGCGCCAGCAGCCGCTTTACCGAGAGCTCCTACGAGCAGTACTTC.

As DNA, the CDR3 is TGTGCCAGTAGTATCGCTGCGGACAGGTCCCTTTCCTACGAGCAGTACTTC. This sequence encodes CASSIAADRSLSYEQYF. V is TRBV19 and J is TRBJ2-7; TRBD1 matches 7 bases. Losses at the gene ends were 3 bases for V and 1 base for J; bases not matched to a gene: 12. The CDR3 contains 17 residues. Germline V gene sequence: CDR1 LNHDA, CDR2 SQIVND (reference sequence).